This T cell receptor beta chain was retrieved from a study of blood T cell repertoires in COVID-19. Repertoires were generated with immunoSEQ multiplex PCR, while TCRdb's copy carries only in-frame clones and drops some. Of 25,000 to 30,000 clones in the sample, over 75% are singletons; the top ten hold 45% to 60%. This receptor was taken from a man aged 45-60 years with active or convalescent COVID-19. Material for sequencing was peripheral blood.

The DNA for the CDR3 is TGTGCCAGCAGTGGCCTGGCCTTAGACCGGGACAGGTTTTTGGTGACCCAGTACTTC. It codes for CASSGLALDRDRFLVTQYF. This chain uses TRBV2 with TRBJ2-5, with 8 bases identical to TRBD1. V was clipped by 4 bases and J by 7 bases; unmatched bases: 23. The CDR3 is 19 amino acids. Germline V gene lookup returns CDR1 SNHLY and CDR2 FYNNEI.